Listed below are T cell receptor beta chains from one sample, sequenced in a study of blood T cell repertoires in COVID-19. The protocol was immunoSEQ multiplex PCR, while the TCRdb copy is restricted to in-frame clones and leaves out a portion. The data hold under 45,000 clones, with around four fifths observed a single time. The specimen was peripheral blood. The receptors were gathered from a human donor in a cohort sampled during active COVID-19. CDR3s include the opening cysteine and the closing phenylalanine or tryptophan. Each record gives: CDR3 DNA, CDR3 protein, CDR3 length, clone size, V gene, J gene, D gene. D genes are given only for firm matches. Expanded clones get a size class; other rows say once, few or many, or leave the size out.

CDR3nt: TGTGCCAGCAGCGTAAGGCCGTTGGGTGAGCGTGCAACTAATGAAAAACTGTTTTTT
CDR3aa: CASSVRPLGERATNEKLFF
len: 19
abundance: NA
v_gene: TRBV9
j_gene: TRBJ1-4
d_gene: NA

CDR3nt: TGCGCCAGCAGGGAGGGGACAGCGTCGGGTGAAAAACTGTTTTTT
CDR3aa: CASREGTASGEKLFF
len: 15
abundance: NA
v_gene: TRBV10-2
j_gene: TRBJ1-4
d_gene: TRBD1

CDR3nt: TGTGCCAGCTCACCAAACAGTAGGAACACTGAAGCTTTCTTT
CDR3aa: CASSPNSRNTEAFF
len: 14
abundance: few
v_gene: TRBV18
j_gene: TRBJ1-1
d_gene: NA

CDR3nt: TGCGCCAGCAGCTTGGAACTGATCGGGAACACTGAAGCTTTCTTT
CDR3aa: CASSLELIGNTEAFF
len: 15
abundance: few
v_gene: TRBV5-1
j_gene: TRBJ1-1
d_gene: NA

CDR3nt: TGTGCCAGCAGCCAATCTACTAGCGGGGGGGTCAATGAGCAGTTCTTC
CDR3aa: CASSQSTSGGVNEQFF
len: 16
abundance: NA
v_gene: TRBV4-2
j_gene: TRBJ2-1
d_gene: TRBD2

CDR3nt: TGTGCCAGCAGTTTAGGAGTTGAAGCTTTCTTT
CDR3aa: CASSLGVEAFF
len: 11
abundance: once
v_gene: TRBV12-3/TRBV12-4
j_gene: TRBJ1-1
d_gene: NA

CDR3nt: TGTGCCAGCCGGCCTCCTGGACAGGGGCGAGCCGGGGAGCTGTTTTTT
CDR3aa: CASRPPGQGRAGELFF
len: 16
abundance: NA
v_gene: TRBV27
j_gene: TRBJ2-2
d_gene: TRBD1

CDR3nt: TGCGCCAGCAGCCCCGGACACCCGAACACTGAAGCTTTCTTT
CDR3aa: CASSPGHPNTEAFF
len: 14
abundance: NA
v_gene: TRBV5-1
j_gene: TRBJ1-1
d_gene: NA

CDR3nt: TGCAGCGTCGACAGGGCCGTTGGCTACACCTTC
CDR3aa: CSVDRAVGYTF
len: 11
abundance: NA
v_gene: TRBV29-1
j_gene: TRBJ1-2
d_gene: TRBD1

CDR3nt: TGTGCCAGCAGCCGGGCGACAGGGGCGGTGAACACTGAAGCTTTCTTT
CDR3aa: CASSRATGAVNTEAFF
len: 16
abundance: NA
v_gene: TRBV4-2
j_gene: TRBJ1-1
d_gene: TRBD1

CDR3nt: TGTGCCAGCAGTTACCGACTTATGAACACTGAAGCTTTCTTT
CDR3aa: CASSYRLMNTEAFF
len: 14
abundance: NA
v_gene: TRBV6-2/TRBV6-3
j_gene: TRBJ1-1
d_gene: NA

CDR3nt: TGTGCCAGCAGCCCCGGACAGGTGAGAGATACGCAGTATTTT
CDR3aa: CASSPGQVRDTQYF
len: 14
abundance: NA
v_gene: TRBV7-9
j_gene: TRBJ2-3
d_gene: TRBD1

CDR3nt: TGTGCCAGCAGTCCAGGGCTTAATCAGCCCCAGCATTTT
CDR3aa: CASSPGLNQPQHF
len: 13
abundance: NA
v_gene: TRBV28
j_gene: TRBJ1-5
d_gene: NA

CDR3nt: TGTGCCAGCAGCTTAGTTGTGAGGACAGTAGAGTTCTCACCCCTCCACTTT
CDR3aa: CASSLVVRTVEFSPLHF
len: 17
abundance: NA
v_gene: TRBV7-2
j_gene: TRBJ1-6
d_gene: NA

CDR3nt: TGTGCCAGCAGTTTACAGGGGAGGGTTGAAGCTTTCTTT
CDR3aa: CASSLQGRVEAFF
len: 13
abundance: NA
v_gene: TRBV12-3/TRBV12-4
j_gene: TRBJ1-1
d_gene: NA

CDR3nt: TGTGCCAGCAGTGACTCACCAACATCCAGCTCCTACAATGAGCAGTTCTTC
CDR3aa: CASSDSPTSSSYNEQFF
len: 17
abundance: once
v_gene: TRBV6-4
j_gene: TRBJ2-1
d_gene: NA

CDR3nt: TGTGCCAGCAGGGGTTCGACAGGGGCCTATAGCAATCAGCCCCAGCATTTT
CDR3aa: CASRGSTGAYSNQPQHF
len: 17
abundance: NA
v_gene: TRBV2
j_gene: TRBJ1-5
d_gene: TRBD1